This entry features one T cell receptor (beta chain) sequence. The record originates from a study of blood T cell repertoires in COVID-19. Study as a whole: Sites in the United States, Italy and Spain provided acute and convalescent COVID-19 samples.

Germline V gene data show CDR1 as SGHTS and CDR2 as YDEGEE. V was shortened by 5 bases and J by 1 base, with 9 bases between the two germline ends. CDR3 size: 13 residues. TCRdb's table, derived via immunoSEQ multiplex PCR, lists solely in-frame clones and lacks some. The data contain 150,000 to 200,000 clones, 88% of them singletons. In assigning cohorts, the study relied on participant-reported clinical history. Recovery meant two consecutive negative NP/OP PCR tests, professional clearance, or resolved symptoms. Sequencing was done on a sample of PBMCs or T cells enriched from blood (not recorded which). The gene calls are TRBV5-8 and TRBJ1-1, with D tentatively TRBD1 (5 bases). The receptor comes from a woman between 18 and 29 years old who had recovered from COVID-19. Written as DNA, the CDR3 is TGTGCCAGCAGGCCCAGGGCGAACACTGAAGCTTTCTTT. This translates into CASRPRANTEAFF.